The rows below give T cell receptor beta chains drawn from one sample of a study of TIL therapy for anti-PD-1-resistant metastatic lung cancer. Profiling relied on immunoSEQ multiplex PCR, and the TCRdb table lists in-frame clones only, not all of them. The repertoire consists of 25,000 to 30,000 clones, with roughly three fifths occurring once and the leading ten covering roughly a sixth. This specimen was tumor tissue, taken at baseline. Receptors originate from a woman aged 25-85 years with non-small cell lung cancer. CDR3s include the opening cysteine and the closing phenylalanine or tryptophan. Each record gives: clone size, CDR3 length, D gene, J gene, V gene, CDR3 protein, CDR3 DNA. The D gene is left open where the match is weak. Not all rows give a size; the values are once, few, many and, for expanded clones, a class.

NA 16 NA TRBJ2-1 TRBV23-1 CASSQSWTETNNEQFF TGCGCCAGCAGTCAATCGTGGACAGAGACTAACAATGAGCAGTTCTTC
once 18 TRBD2 TRBJ2-3 TRBV11-2 CASSLVRLAYGLTDTQYF TGTGCCAGCAGCTTAGTCCGACTAGCTTATGGTCTCACAGATACGCAGTATTTT
NA 14 NA TRBJ1-4 TRBV4-1 CASSRDSVNEKLFF TGCGCCAGCAGCCGTGACAGCGTAAATGAAAAACTGTTTTTT
NA 17 TRBD1 TRBJ2-7 TRBV11-1 CASSLRNRGLSSYEQYF TGTGCCAGCAGCTTGCGAAACAGGGGCCTAAGCTCCTACGAGCAGTACTTC
NA 14 TRBD1 TRBJ2-7 TRBV10-3 CAISEKGQGIEQYF TGTGCCATCAGTGAGAAGGGACAGGGGATCGAGCAGTACTTC
NA 15 NA TRBJ2-3 TRBV9 CASSVAGASTDTQYF TGTGCCAGCAGCGTAGCGGGGGCTAGCACAGATACGCAGTATTTT
NA 11 NA TRBJ1-5 TRBV6-1 CASSESGAQHF TGTGCCAGCAGTGAATCAGGGGCCCAGCATTTT
few 16 TRBD2 TRBJ2-7 TRBV7-9 CASSLFVASGSYEQYF TGTGCCAGCAGCTTATTTGTTGCTAGCGGGAGCTACGAGCAGTACTTC
NA 13 NA TRBJ2-7 TRBV7-9 CASVPGTANEQYF TGTGCCAGCGTACCCGGGACGGCGAACGAGCAGTACTTC
NA 14 NA TRBJ2-3 TRBV21-1 CASREGTSTDTQYF TGTGCCAGCAGGGAGGGGACTAGCACAGATACGCAGTATTTT
NA 15 NA TRBJ1-6 TRBV5-1 CASSLGLPPVSPLHF TGCGCCAGCAGCTTGGGACTTCCCCCGGTTTCACCCCTCCACTTT
NA 14 NA TRBJ1-1 TRBV19 CASRFEGTNTEAFF TGTGCCAGTAGATTCGAGGGGACTAACACTGAAGCTTTCTTT
NA 16 TRBD2 TRBJ2-7 TRBV2 CASSEIVLAGGYEQYF TGTGCCAGCAGTGAAATTGTACTAGCGGGAGGCTACGAGCAGTACTTC
NA 12 NA TRBJ2-7 TRBV6-1 CASSESGDEQYF TGTGCCAGCAGTGAATCTGGCGACGAGCAGTACTTC
NA 15 TRBD2 TRBJ2-1 TRBV5-1 CASSLLASGTHEQFF TGCGCCAGCAGCTTGTTGGCTAGCGGGACCCATGAGCAGTTCTTC
few 17 NA TRBJ2-2 TRBV19 CASNPGHQLSNTGELFF TGTGCCAGTAACCCCGGACACCAACTCTCGAACACCGGGGAGCTGTTTTTT
NA 16 TRBD2 TRBJ2-2 TRBV11-3 CASSFRGGNLAGELFF TGTGCCAGCAGCTTTAGGGGAGGGAATCTGGCCGGGGAGCTGTTTTTT
NA 15 TRBD2 TRBJ2-1 TRBV6-1 CASSEMAGGPGEQFF TGTGCCAGCAGTGAAATGGCGGGAGGGCCTGGTGAGCAGTTCTTC